This TCR beta chain was sequenced for a study of T cells in Graves' hyperthyroidism and ophthalmopathy. Study outcomes and limitations: Most expanded thyroid clonotypes above 0.001 recurred in blood. A 13 V-J model separated ophthalmopathy from stable hyperthyroidism.

Only one count was recorded for this clonotype. The antigen is undetermined. Amplified TCR beta CDR3 regions came from RNA transcripts. The HTBI set primed first-round TCR CDR3 RT-PCR. From the multiplex PCR reads, TCRdb called clonotypes with MiXCR, one entry per CDR3 protein. Here the sample spans a few hundred thousand distinct CDR3 sequences, around 45% being singletons. Patients were excluded because of uncontrolled infection, other autoimmune disease, pregnancy or lactation. Diagnoses were established using clinical symptoms, serum thyroxine and TRAb, thyroid ultrasound and orbital computed tomography. The CDR3 length is 13 residues. The V gene's germline CDR1 is SGHVS and CDR2 FNYEAQ. The V gene lost 3 bases and the J gene lost 7 bases, with 9 bases spanning the gap.

The receptor's source is a young woman with Graves' hyperthyroidism. The V call is TRBV7-6, the J call TRBJ2-2; D call uncertain. The source material was peripheral blood or thyroid tissue (not recorded which). CDR3 residues: CASSLVGIGELFF. The CDR3 DNA follows: TGTGCCAGCAGCTTGGTAGGGATCGGGGAGCTGTTTTTT.